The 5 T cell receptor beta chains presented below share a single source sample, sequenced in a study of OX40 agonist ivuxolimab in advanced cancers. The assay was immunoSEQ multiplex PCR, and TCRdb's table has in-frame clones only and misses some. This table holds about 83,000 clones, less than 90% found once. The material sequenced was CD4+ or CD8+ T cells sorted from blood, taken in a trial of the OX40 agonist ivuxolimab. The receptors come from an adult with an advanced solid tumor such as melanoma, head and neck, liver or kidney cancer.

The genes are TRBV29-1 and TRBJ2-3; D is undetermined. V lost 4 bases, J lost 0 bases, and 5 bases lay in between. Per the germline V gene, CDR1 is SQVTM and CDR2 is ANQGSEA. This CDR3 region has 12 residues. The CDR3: CSVGVSTDTQYF. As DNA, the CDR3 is TGCAGCGTTGGGGTGAGCACAGATACGCAGTATTTT.

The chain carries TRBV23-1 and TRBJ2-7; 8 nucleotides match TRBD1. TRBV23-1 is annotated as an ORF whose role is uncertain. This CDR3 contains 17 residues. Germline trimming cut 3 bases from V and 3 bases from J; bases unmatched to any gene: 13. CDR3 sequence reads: CASSHSHDRGRCYEQYF. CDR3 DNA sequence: TGCGCCAGCAGTCACTCCCACGACAGGGGAAGGTGCTACGAGCAGTACTTC.

CDR3 amino acids: CASSYSLGETEAFF. The CDR3 nucleotides read TGTGCCAGCAGTTACTCGCTTGGAGAGACTGAAGCTTTCTTT. This chain joins TRBV6-5 and TRBJ1-1; D uncertain. Germline lookup yields CDR1 MNHEY and CDR2 SVGAGI. CDR3 length: 14 residues. V was trimmed by 0 bases and J by 5 bases, leaving 10 bases between them.

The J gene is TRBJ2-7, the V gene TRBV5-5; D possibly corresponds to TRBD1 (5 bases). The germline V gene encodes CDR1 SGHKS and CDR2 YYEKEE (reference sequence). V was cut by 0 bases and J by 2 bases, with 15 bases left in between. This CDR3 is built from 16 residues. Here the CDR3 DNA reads TGTGCCAGCAGCTTGGAAGACAGCTATTTAACCTACGAGCAGTACTTC. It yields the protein CASSLEDSYLTYEQYF.

CDR3 bases: TGTGCCAGCAGCTTAGAGGGACAGGGTAAAGGGACCCAGTACTTC. Amino acids: CASSLEGQGKGTQYF. The rearrangement links TRBV7-2 to TRBJ2-5; TRBD1 agrees at 9 bases. With V trimmed by 1 base and J by 7 bases, 7 bases remained unmatched. This CDR3 contains 15 residues. Germline V gives CDR1 SGHTA, CDR2 FQGNSA.